The rows below give T cell receptor beta chains drawn from one sample of a study of control samples from healthy donors and cancer patients. This table comes from immunoSEQ multiplex PCR, and its TCRdb copy is limited to in-frame clones, with some not included. The sample lists more than 100,000 clones; 80% to 95% were seen once. Input material: blood. The receptors derive from a man between 18 and 35 years old in good health. CDR3s include the opening cysteine and the closing phenylalanine or tryptophan. A D gene is named only where the DNA matches it firmly. Clone size is stated in some rows and not others, as once, few, many or a class when expanded.

v_gene	abundance	j_gene	d_gene	CDR3aa	CDR3nt
TRBV18	NA	TRBJ1-1	NA	CASSPPARFGGAFF	TGTGCCAGCTCACCACCGGCTAGGTTTGGAGGAGCTTTCTTT
TRBV15	NA	TRBJ2-5	NA	CATSRGPSQETQYF	TGTGCCACCAGCAGAGGCCCAAGCCAAGAGACCCAGTACTTC
TRBV30	NA	TRBJ2-5	NA	CAWTHGGGKETQYF	TGTGCCTGGACACACGGCGGGGGCAAAGAGACCCAGTACTTC
TRBV2	NA	TRBJ1-3	TRBD1	CASSRGQDSGNTIYF	TGTGCCAGCAGTAGGGGACAGGACTCTGGAAACACCATATATTTT
TRBV19	NA	TRBJ2-5	NA	CASSTEYQETQYF	TGTGCCAGTAGTACTGAGTACCAAGAGACCCAGTACTTC
TRBV11-2	NA	TRBJ1-1	NA	CASSLVEAFF	TGTGCCAGCAGCTTGGTTGAAGCTTTCTTT
TRBV7-9	NA	TRBJ1-1	NA	CASSLGGSNTEAFF	TGTGCCAGCAGCTTAGGGGGCAGTAACACTGAAGCTTTCTTT
TRBV29-1	NA	TRBJ1-2	TRBD1	CSVDHRQGIYGYTF	TGCAGCGTTGACCACCGACAGGGGATCTATGGCTACACCTTC
TRBV30	NA	TRBJ1-2	TRBD1	CAWIPDRGHGYTF	TGTGCCTGGATCCCAGACAGGGGGCATGGCTACACCTTC
TRBV5-4	once	TRBJ1-1	TRBD1	CASSMTGGRGTEAFF	TGTGCCAGCAGCATGACAGGGGGAAGGGGCACTGAAGCTTTCTTT
TRBV7-6	NA	TRBJ2-2	TRBD1	CASSVRGLFAGELFF	TGTGCCAGCAGCGTCAGGGGGCTCTTTGCCGGGGAGCTGTTTTTT
TRBV27	NA	TRBJ1-4	TRBD1	CASSPTGQGINEKLFF	TGTGCCAGCAGTCCTACGGGACAGGGTATTAATGAAAAACTGTTTTTT
TRBV5-1	NA	TRBJ2-3	TRBD2	CASSLGYPAGTSGGNTQYF	TGCGCCAGCAGCTTGGGGTACCCGGCCGGGACTAGCGGGGGGAATACGCAGTATTTT
TRBV6-6	NA	TRBJ1-5	NA	CASSARENQPQHF	TGTGCCAGCAGTGCCCGGGAGAATCAGCCCCAGCATTTT
TRBV10-3	NA	TRBJ2-3	TRBD2	CAINIPQASGGVKNTDTQYF	TGTGCCATCAATATCCCCCAGGCTAGCGGGGGGGTAAAGAACACAGATACGCAGTATTTT
TRBV5-4	once	TRBJ2-7	NA	CASSTRRTSDYEQYF	TGTGCCAGCAGCACGAGGCGCACGTCGGACTACGAGCAGTACTTC
TRBV10-3	NA	TRBJ2-7	TRBD1	CAISVRQGYEQYF	TGTGCCATCAGTGTACGACAGGGCTACGAGCAGTACTTC
TRBV4-1	NA	TRBJ1-6	NA	CASSQRGDNSPLHF	TGCGCCAGCAGCCAACGAGGGGATAATTCACCCCTCCACTTT
TRBV5-1	few	TRBJ1-1	TRBD1	CASSFGTGMAFF	TGCGCCAGCAGCTTCGGGACAGGGATGGCTTTCTTT
TRBV5-1	NA	TRBJ1-1	TRBD1	CASSPDRAGTEAFF	TGCGCCAGCAGCCCCGACAGGGCGGGCACTGAAGCTTTCTTT
TRBV24-1	NA	TRBJ2-2	NA	CATSDGNGDTGELFF	TGTGCCACCAGTGACGGTAACGGGGACACCGGGGAGCTGTTTTTT
TRBV7-3	NA	TRBJ2-7	TRBD2	CASSRLSGSSYEQYF	TGTGCCAGCAGCCGCCTTAGCGGGTCTTCCTACGAGCAGTACTTC
TRBV7-3	once	TRBJ1-4	NA	CASSPDPNEKLFF	TGTGCCAGCAGCCCCGACCCAAATGAAAAACTGTTTTTT
TRBV11-2	NA	TRBJ1-1	NA	CASSFRGTTEAFF	TGTGCCAGCAGCTTCCGGGGTACAACTGAAGCTTTCTTT
TRBV5-5	NA	TRBJ2-7	NA	CASSPGRMSSYEQYF	TGTGCCAGCAGCCCGGGACGGATGAGCTCCTACGAGCAGTACTTC
TRBV2	NA	TRBJ2-5	TRBD1	CASSDRQGNQETQYF	TGTGCCAGCAGTGACAGACAGGGGAATCAAGAGACCCAGTACTTC
TRBV6-4	NA	TRBJ1-2	NA	CASSDVREVLGGYTF	TGTGCCAGCAGTGACGTCAGGGAGGTCCTAGGTGGCTACACCTTC
TRBV6-5	NA	TRBJ2-1	NA	CASSKDRNEQFF	TGTGCCAGCAGCAAGGATCGGAATGAGCAGTTCTTC
TRBV30	NA	TRBJ1-5	TRBD1	CAWSRQGRNQPQHF	TGTGCCTGGAGTCGACAGGGAAGAAATCAGCCCCAGCATTTT
TRBV18	few	TRBJ1-5	NA	CASSPGGAQPQHF	TGTGCCAGCTCACCGGGGGGGGCTCAGCCCCAGCATTTT
TRBV30	NA	TRBJ2-3	TRBD2	CAWTETSADTQYF	TGTGCCTGGACTGAGACTAGCGCAGATACGCAGTATTTT
TRBV10-3	NA	TRBJ1-2	NA	CAISASNYGYTF	TGTGCCATCAGTGCCAGTAACTATGGCTACACCTTC
TRBV19	NA	TRBJ2-5	NA	CASSMVVQETQYF	TGTGCCAGTAGTATGGTGGTCCAAGAGACCCAGTACTTC
TRBV12-3/TRBV12-4	NA	TRBJ2-7	NA	CASMWGAAEQYF	TGTGCCAGCATGTGGGGGGCTGCCGAGCAGTACTTC
TRBV5-1	NA	TRBJ1-5	NA	CASSLGSGRGQPQHF	TGCGCCAGCAGCTTGGGGTCAGGGAGGGGACAGCCCCAGCATTTT
TRBV5-5	NA	TRBJ2-5	NA	CASSLGLLWETQYF	TGTGCCAGCAGCTTGGGACTATTATGGGAGACCCAGTACTTC
TRBV12-5	NA	TRBJ2-1	TRBD1	CASGLVGGTGQFF	TGTGCTAGTGGTTTGGTAGGGGGGACAGGGCAGTTCTTC
TRBV7-9	NA	TRBJ1-6	NA	CASSILWVSPLHF	TGTGCCAGCAGCATCCTGTGGGTTTCACCCCTCCACTTT
TRBV4-2	NA	TRBJ2-3	NA	CASSQGITDTQYF	TGTGCCAGCAGCCAGGGGATTACAGATACGCAGTATTTT
TRBV5-6	NA	TRBJ2-6	NA	CASSLVGGANVLTF	TGTGCCAGCAGCTTGGTTGGTGGGGCCAACGTCCTGACTTTC
TRBV7-7	NA	TRBJ2-5	NA	CASSLQAQETQYF	TGTGCCAGCAGCTTACAAGCACAAGAGACCCAGTACTTC
TRBV5-6	NA	TRBJ1-6	NA	CASSWAGDSPLHF	TGTGCCAGCAGCTGGGCAGGGGATTCACCCCTCCACTTT
TRBV25-1	NA	TRBJ2-1	NA	CASSEYRGAEQFF	TGTGCCAGCAGTGAATACAGGGGCGCTGAGCAGTTCTTC
TRBV19	NA	TRBJ1-1	NA	CASSIFTGFHTEAFF	TGTGCCAGTAGTATATTCACAGGGTTTCACACTGAAGCTTTCTTT
TRBV12-3/TRBV12-4	once	TRBJ1-2	NA	CASSFRRTGYTF	TGTGCCAGCAGTTTCCGGCGAACAGGCTACACCTTC
TRBV15	NA	TRBJ2-1	NA	CATSRDMGSYNEQFF	TGTGCCACCAGCAGAGATATGGGCTCCTACAATGAGCAGTTCTTC
TRBV30	NA	TRBJ1-5	NA	CAWTKDSNQPQHF	TGTGCCTGGACGAAAGATAGCAATCAGCCCCAGCATTTT
TRBV4-1	NA	TRBJ1-1	NA	CASRGIGLTGTEAFF	TGCGCCAGCAGGGGAATAGGGTTAACGGGGACTGAAGCTTTCTTT
TRBV11-2	NA	TRBJ2-1	TRBD1	CASRDPGTDNEQFF	TGTGCCAGCAGGGATCCTGGGACAGACAATGAGCAGTTCTTC
TRBV6-2/TRBV6-3	NA	TRBJ2-3	TRBD2	CASSYTSGGADTQYF	TGTGCCAGCAGTTACACTAGCGGGGGGGCAGATACGCAGTATTTT